This TCR beta chain was recovered during a study of T cell changes during pregnancy in multiple sclerosis. In germline, CDR1 is MNHEY, CDR2 SVGAGI. V lost 4 bases, J lost 4 bases, and 6 bases stayed unmatched. The CDR3 totals 14 residues. Only in-frame clones appear in the TCRdb table, and some are missing; sequencing was by immunoSEQ multiplex PCR. The sample has approximately 48,000 clones, more than 75% seen once. The source of this sequence is a female donor with multiple sclerosis, enrolled in a pregnancy study. Specimen: CD8+ T cells from peripheral blood mononuclear cells, collected before pregnancy. The chain links TRBV6-5 to TRBJ1-2; 7 bases line up with TRBD1. The CDR3 spells CASSSQGLGYGYTF. CDR3 sequence (DNA): TGTGCCAGCAGTTCACAGGGGCTCGGCTATGGCTACACCTTC.